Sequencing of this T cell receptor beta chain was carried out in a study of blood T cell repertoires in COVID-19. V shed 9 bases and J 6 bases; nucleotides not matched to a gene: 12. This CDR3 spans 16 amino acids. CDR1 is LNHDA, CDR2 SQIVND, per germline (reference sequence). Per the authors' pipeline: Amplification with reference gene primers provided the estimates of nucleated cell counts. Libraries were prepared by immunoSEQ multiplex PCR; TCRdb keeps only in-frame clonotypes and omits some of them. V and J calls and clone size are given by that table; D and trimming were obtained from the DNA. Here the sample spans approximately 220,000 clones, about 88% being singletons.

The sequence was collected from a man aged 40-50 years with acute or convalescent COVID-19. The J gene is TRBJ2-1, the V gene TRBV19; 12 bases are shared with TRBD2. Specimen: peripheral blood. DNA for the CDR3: TGTGCCAGCCGCCTAGCGGGAGGGCCCCTTGCCAATGAGCAGTTCTTC. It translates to CASRLAGGPLANEQFF.